Listed below are T cell receptor beta chains from one sample, sequenced in a study of blood T cell repertoires in COVID-19. Clones were read by immunoSEQ multiplex PCR, and TCRdb kept only the in-frame ones, dropping some. Of roughly 81,000 clones in the sample, more than 85% are singletons; the top ten hold around 5.2%. Sequencing used peripheral blood. These receptors all stem from a man in his forties or fifties with acute or convalescent COVID-19. The CDR3 runs from the conserved cysteine through the conserved F or W. The order of the fields is J gene, D gene, clone size, V gene, CDR3 DNA, CDR3 protein. D genes are given only for firm matches. Not every row has a clone size; where given, it reads once, few, many or a size class.

J gene: TRBJ2-3; D gene: -; clone size: -; V gene: TRBV19; CDR3 DNA: TGTGCCAGTTTAGCGAGGGGGACAGATACGCAGTATTTT; CDR3 protein: CASLARGTDTQYF
J gene: TRBJ2-1; D gene: TRBD2; clone size: -; V gene: TRBV3-1/TRBV3-2; CDR3 DNA: TGTGCCAGCAGCCAAGCTAGCGGCAGCTCCTACAATGAGCAGTTCTTC; CDR3 protein: CASSQASGSSYNEQFF
J gene: TRBJ2-1; D gene: TRBD2; clone size: -; V gene: TRBV15; CDR3 DNA: TGTGCCACCAGCAGAGCGAGTAGCGGGACAATCCGTGGTCTCAATGAGCAGTTCTTC; CDR3 protein: CATSRASSGTIRGLNEQFF
J gene: TRBJ2-7; D gene: -; clone size: once; V gene: TRBV4-1; CDR3 DNA: TGCGCCAGCAGCCAAATTAGCGGTGCTTTCTACGAGCAGTACTTC; CDR3 protein: CASSQISGAFYEQYF
J gene: TRBJ2-3; D gene: TRBD1; clone size: -; V gene: TRBV6-5; CDR3 DNA: TGTGCCAGCAGAGGGGCAGGGGGCGTGGATACGCAGTATTTT; CDR3 protein: CASRGAGGVDTQYF
J gene: TRBJ2-2; D gene: TRBD2; clone size: -; V gene: TRBV2; CDR3 DNA: TGTGCCAGCAGTGGAGCGGGAGGGGGCACCGGGGAGCTGTTTTTT; CDR3 protein: CASSGAGGGTGELFF
J gene: TRBJ2-2; D gene: -; clone size: -; V gene: TRBV6-6; CDR3 DNA: TGTGCCAGCAGACTCCCAACCGGGGAGCTGTTTTTT; CDR3 protein: CASRLPTGELFF
J gene: TRBJ1-1; D gene: -; clone size: -; V gene: TRBV5-1; CDR3 DNA: TGCGCCAGCAGTTCCCTAGGGGGTAGCGACACTGAAGCTTTCTTT; CDR3 protein: CASSSLGGSDTEAFF
J gene: TRBJ2-1; D gene: TRBD2; clone size: once; V gene: TRBV5-1; CDR3 DNA: TGCGCCAGCAGCTTGGTGGTCATGGGGCTTAGCGGGGCAAACAATGAGCAGTTCTTC; CDR3 protein: CASSLVVMGLSGANNEQFF
J gene: TRBJ2-1; D gene: -; clone size: -; V gene: TRBV13; CDR3 DNA: TGTGCCAGCAGCTTAAGGTCAGGATTTTCCTACAATGAGCAGTTCTTC; CDR3 protein: CASSLRSGFSYNEQFF
J gene: TRBJ2-2; D gene: TRBD1; clone size: -; V gene: TRBV11-2; CDR3 DNA: TGTGCCAGCTCCCAGGACAGGAGCACCGGGGAGCTGTTTTTT; CDR3 protein: CASSQDRSTGELFF
J gene: TRBJ2-4; D gene: TRBD2; clone size: -; V gene: TRBV5-4; CDR3 DNA: TGTGCCAGCAGCCCACTTAGCGGGAGGGTGGCCAAAAACATTCAGTACTTC; CDR3 protein: CASSPLSGRVAKNIQYF
J gene: TRBJ1-6; D gene: TRBD1; clone size: -; V gene: TRBV4-1; CDR3 DNA: TGCGCCAGCAGAAAAGCCCTGGGGACAGGGGAAGGATTGGGTTCACCCCTCCACTTT; CDR3 protein: CASRKALGTGEGLGSPLHF
J gene: TRBJ1-2; D gene: -; clone size: -; V gene: TRBV5-1; CDR3 DNA: TGCGCCAGCAGCTTCACCACAGGGAAACGGGATGGCTACACCTTC; CDR3 protein: CASSFTTGKRDGYTF
J gene: TRBJ2-3; D gene: -; clone size: -; V gene: TRBV7-2; CDR3 DNA: TGTGCCAGCAGCTTAACACCAGGGGCAGATACGCAGTATTTT; CDR3 protein: CASSLTPGADTQYF
J gene: TRBJ1-1; D gene: -; clone size: -; V gene: TRBV6-5; CDR3 DNA: TGTGCCAGCAGTTTCGCTAGGAACACTGAAGCTTTCTTT; CDR3 protein: CASSFARNTEAFF
J gene: TRBJ1-2; D gene: -; clone size: few; V gene: TRBV5-4; CDR3 DNA: TGTGCCAGCAATTTGGCGGGGGGCCGGGGCTACACCTTC; CDR3 protein: CASNLAGGRGYTF
J gene: TRBJ1-1; D gene: -; clone size: -; V gene: TRBV6-2/TRBV6-3; CDR3 DNA: TGTGCCAGCAGTCACACAGGGACGGCTTTCTTT; CDR3 protein: CASSHTGTAFF
J gene: TRBJ1-1; D gene: TRBD1; clone size: -; V gene: TRBV7-2; CDR3 DNA: TGTGCCAGCAGCCCATTTCCGGGACAGGGAAAGAACACTGAAGCTTTCTTT; CDR3 protein: CASSPFPGQGKNTEAFF
J gene: TRBJ2-3; D gene: TRBD2; clone size: -; V gene: TRBV11-3; CDR3 DNA: TGTGCCAGCAGCTTAGGTCGGACTAGGGAGGCAGATACGCAGTATTTT; CDR3 protein: CASSLGRTREADTQYF
J gene: TRBJ1-4; D gene: -; clone size: -; V gene: TRBV30; CDR3 DNA: TGTGCCTGGAGTTCCCGGCAGGCGCCTAATGAAAAACTGTTTTTT; CDR3 protein: CAWSSRQAPNEKLFF
J gene: TRBJ2-5; D gene: TRBD1; clone size: -; V gene: TRBV5-4; CDR3 DNA: TGTGCCAGCAGCTTGAGGGGACAGGGGGAAGAGACCCAGTACTTC; CDR3 protein: CASSLRGQGEETQYF
J gene: TRBJ1-6; D gene: -; clone size: -; V gene: TRBV2; CDR3 DNA: TGTGCCAGCCAGGGGTGGAATTCACCCCTCCACTTT; CDR3 protein: CASQGWNSPLHF
J gene: TRBJ2-1; D gene: TRBD2; clone size: -; V gene: TRBV7-9; CDR3 DNA: TGTGCCAGCAGCTCCCGGGGACTAGCGGAGTACAATGAGCAGTTCTTC; CDR3 protein: CASSSRGLAEYNEQFF
J gene: TRBJ1-4; D gene: TRBD1; clone size: -; V gene: TRBV6-6; CDR3 DNA: TGTGCCAGCAGTCCTCCGGGACAGGACAGAAAACTGTTTTTT; CDR3 protein: CASSPPGQDRKLFF
J gene: TRBJ1-2; D gene: -; clone size: -; V gene: TRBV7-2; CDR3 DNA: TGTGCCAGCAGCTTAGCCCCTACAGGCTACTATGGCTACACCTTC; CDR3 protein: CASSLAPTGYYGYTF